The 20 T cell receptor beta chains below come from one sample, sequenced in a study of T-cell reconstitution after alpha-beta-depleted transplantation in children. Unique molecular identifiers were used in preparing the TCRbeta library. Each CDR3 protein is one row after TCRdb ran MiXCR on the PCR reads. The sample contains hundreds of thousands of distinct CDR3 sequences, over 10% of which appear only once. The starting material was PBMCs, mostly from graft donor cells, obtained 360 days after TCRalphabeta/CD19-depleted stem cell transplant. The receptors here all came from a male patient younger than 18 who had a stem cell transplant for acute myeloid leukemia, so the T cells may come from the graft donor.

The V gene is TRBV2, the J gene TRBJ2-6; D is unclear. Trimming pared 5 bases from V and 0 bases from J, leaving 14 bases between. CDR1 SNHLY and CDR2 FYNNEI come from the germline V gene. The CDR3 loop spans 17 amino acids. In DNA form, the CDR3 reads TGTGCCAGCAGTTTTGTGGGTTCGATCTCTGGGGCCAACGTCCTGACTTTC. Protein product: CASSFVGSISGANVLTF.

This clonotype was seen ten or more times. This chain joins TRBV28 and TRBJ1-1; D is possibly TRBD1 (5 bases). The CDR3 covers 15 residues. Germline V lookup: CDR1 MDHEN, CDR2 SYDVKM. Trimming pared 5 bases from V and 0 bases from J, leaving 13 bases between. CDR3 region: CASSLDRNMNTEAFF. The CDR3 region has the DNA TGTGCCAGCAGTCTCGACAGAAATATGAACACTGAAGCTTTCTTT. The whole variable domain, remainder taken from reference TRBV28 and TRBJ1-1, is DVKVTQSSRYLVKRTGEKVFLECVQDMDHENMFWYRQDPGLGLRLIYFSYDVKMKEKGDIPEGYSVSREKKERFSLILESASTNQTSMYLCASSLDRNMNTEAFFGQGTRLTVV.

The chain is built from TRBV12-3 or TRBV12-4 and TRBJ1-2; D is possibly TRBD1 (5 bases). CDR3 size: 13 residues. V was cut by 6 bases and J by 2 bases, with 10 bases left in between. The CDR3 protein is CASRLTENYGYTF. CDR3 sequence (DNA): TGTGCCAGCAGGCTGACAGAAAACTATGGCTACACCTTC.

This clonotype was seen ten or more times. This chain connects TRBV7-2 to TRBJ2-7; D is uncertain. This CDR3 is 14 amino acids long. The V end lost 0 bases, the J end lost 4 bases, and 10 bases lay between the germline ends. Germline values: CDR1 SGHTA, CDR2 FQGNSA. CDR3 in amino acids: CASSLARKTYEQYF. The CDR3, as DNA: TGTGCCAGCAGCTTAGCGCGAAAGACTTACGAGCAGTACTTC.

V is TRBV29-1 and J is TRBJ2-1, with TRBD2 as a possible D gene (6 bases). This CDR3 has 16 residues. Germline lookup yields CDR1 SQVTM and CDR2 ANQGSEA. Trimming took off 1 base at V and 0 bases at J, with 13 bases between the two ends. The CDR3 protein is CSVEGVAGSSYNEQFF. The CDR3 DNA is TGCAGCGTTGAAGGGGTGGCGGGGAGCTCCTACAATGAGCAGTTCTTC.

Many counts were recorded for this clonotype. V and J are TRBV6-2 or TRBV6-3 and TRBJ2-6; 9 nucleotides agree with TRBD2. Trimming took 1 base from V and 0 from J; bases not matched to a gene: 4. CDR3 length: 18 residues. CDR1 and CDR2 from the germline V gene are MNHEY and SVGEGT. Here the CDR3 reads CASSYFAGGSSGANVLTF. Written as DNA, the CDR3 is TGTGCCAGCAGTTACTTCGCGGGAGGGAGCTCTGGGGCCAACGTCCTGACTTTC.

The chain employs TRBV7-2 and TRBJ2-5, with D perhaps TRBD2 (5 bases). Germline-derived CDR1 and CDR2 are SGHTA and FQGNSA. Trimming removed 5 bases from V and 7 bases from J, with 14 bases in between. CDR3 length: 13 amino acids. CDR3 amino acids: CASSLGLAGTQYF. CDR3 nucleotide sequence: TGTGCCAGCAGCCTCGGACTGGCGGGGACCCAGTACTTC. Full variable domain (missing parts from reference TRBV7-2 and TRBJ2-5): GAGVSQSPSNKVTEKGKDVELRCDPISGHTALYWYRQSLGQGLEFLIYFQGNSAPDKSGLPSDRFSAERTGGSVSTLTIQRTQQEDSAVYLCASSLGLAGTQYFGPGTRLLVL.

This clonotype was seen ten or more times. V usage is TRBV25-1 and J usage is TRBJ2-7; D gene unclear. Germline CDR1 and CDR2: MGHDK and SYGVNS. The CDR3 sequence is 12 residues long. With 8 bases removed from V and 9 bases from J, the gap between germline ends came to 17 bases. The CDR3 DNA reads TGTGCCAGCGGGATAGGGCGGTCGGCGCAGTACTTC. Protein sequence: CASGIGRSAQYF.

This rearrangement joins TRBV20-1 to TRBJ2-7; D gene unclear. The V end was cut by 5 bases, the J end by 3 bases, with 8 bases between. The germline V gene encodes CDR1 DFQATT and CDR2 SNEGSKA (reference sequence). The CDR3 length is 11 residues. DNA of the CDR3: TGCAGTGCTGCACAGAGCTACGAGCAGTACTTC. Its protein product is CSAAQSYEQYF.

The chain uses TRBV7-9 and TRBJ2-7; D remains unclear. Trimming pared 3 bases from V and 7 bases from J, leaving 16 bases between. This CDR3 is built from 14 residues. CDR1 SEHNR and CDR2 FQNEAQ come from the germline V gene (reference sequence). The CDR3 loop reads CASSFLGPSAEQYF. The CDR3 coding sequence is TGTGCCAGCAGCTTCCTGGGCCCATCGGCAGAGCAGTACTTC.

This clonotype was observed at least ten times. The CDR3: CSDTDTQYF. The DNA of the CDR3 is TGCAGCGACACAGATACGCAGTATTTT. The chain couples TRBV29-1 to TRBJ2-3; unclear D gene. Germline lookup yields CDR1 SQVTM and CDR2 ANQGSEA. Trimming took off 7 bases at V and 2 bases at J, with 1 base between the two ends. The CDR3 consists of 9 residues.

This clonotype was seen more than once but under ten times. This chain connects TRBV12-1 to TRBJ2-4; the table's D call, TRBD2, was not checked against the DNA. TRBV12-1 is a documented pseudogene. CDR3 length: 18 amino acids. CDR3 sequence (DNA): TGTGCCAGCAGCTTTGCGCTGCTAGCGTCCCTAGCCAAAAACATTCAGTACTTC. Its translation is CASSFALLASLAKNIQYF.

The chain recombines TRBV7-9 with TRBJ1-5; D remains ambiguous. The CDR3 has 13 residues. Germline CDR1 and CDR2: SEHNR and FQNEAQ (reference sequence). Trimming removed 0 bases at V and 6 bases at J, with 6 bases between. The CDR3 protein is CASSLASGQPQHF. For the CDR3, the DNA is TGTGCCAGCAGCTTAGCATCGGGTCAGCCCCAGCATTTT.

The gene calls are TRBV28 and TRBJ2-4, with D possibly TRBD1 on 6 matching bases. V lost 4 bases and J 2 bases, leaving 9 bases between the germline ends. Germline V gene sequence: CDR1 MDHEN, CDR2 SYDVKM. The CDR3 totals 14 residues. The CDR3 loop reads CASSYDRTKNIQYF. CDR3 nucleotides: TGTGCCAGCAGTTACGACAGGACCAAAAACATTCAGTACTTC.

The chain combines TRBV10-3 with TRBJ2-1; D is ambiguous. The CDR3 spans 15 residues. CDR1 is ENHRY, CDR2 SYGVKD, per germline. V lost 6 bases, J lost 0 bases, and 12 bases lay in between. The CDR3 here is CAIRIRPLSYNEQFF. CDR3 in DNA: TGTGCCATCAGGATCCGGCCCCTCTCCTACAATGAGCAGTTCTTC.

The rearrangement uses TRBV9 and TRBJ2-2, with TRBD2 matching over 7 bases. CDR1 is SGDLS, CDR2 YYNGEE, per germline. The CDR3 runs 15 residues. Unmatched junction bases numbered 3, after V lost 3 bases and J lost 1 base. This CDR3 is CASSALAGNTGELFF. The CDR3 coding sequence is TGTGCCAGCAGCGCCTTAGCGGGGAACACCGGGGAGCTGTTTTTT.

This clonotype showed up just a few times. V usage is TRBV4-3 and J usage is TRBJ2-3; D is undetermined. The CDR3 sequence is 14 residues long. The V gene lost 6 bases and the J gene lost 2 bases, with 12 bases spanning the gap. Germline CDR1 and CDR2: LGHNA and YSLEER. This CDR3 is CASRPSRYTDTQYF. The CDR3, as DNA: TGCGCCAGCAGGCCCTCACGGTACACAGATACGCAGTATTTT.

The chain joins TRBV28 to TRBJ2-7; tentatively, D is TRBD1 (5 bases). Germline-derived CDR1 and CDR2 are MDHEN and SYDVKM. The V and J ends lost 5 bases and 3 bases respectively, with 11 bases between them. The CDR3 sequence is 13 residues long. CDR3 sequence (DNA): TGTGCCAGCAGTCCGCACGACAGCTACGAGCAGTACTTC. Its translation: CASSPHDSYEQYF. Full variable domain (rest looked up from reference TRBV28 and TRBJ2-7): DVKVTQSSRYLVKRTGEKVFLECVQDMDHENMFWYRQDPGLGLRLIYFSYDVKMKEKGDIPEGYSVSREKKERFSLILESASTNQTSMYLCASSPHDSYEQYFGPGTRLTVT.

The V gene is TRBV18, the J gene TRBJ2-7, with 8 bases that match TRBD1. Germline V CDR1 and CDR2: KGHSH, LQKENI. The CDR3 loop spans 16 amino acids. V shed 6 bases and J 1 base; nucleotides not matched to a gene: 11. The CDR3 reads CASSPFWTGPSYEQYF. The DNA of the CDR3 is TGTGCCAGCTCGCCGTTTTGGACAGGGCCATCCTACGAGCAGTACTTC. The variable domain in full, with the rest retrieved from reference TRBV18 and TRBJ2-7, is NAGVMQNPRHLVRRRGQEARLRCSPMKGHSHVYWYRQLPEEGLKFMVYLQKENIIDESGMPKERFSAEFPKEGPSILRIQQVVRGDSAAYFCASSPFWTGPSYEQYFGPGTRLTVT.

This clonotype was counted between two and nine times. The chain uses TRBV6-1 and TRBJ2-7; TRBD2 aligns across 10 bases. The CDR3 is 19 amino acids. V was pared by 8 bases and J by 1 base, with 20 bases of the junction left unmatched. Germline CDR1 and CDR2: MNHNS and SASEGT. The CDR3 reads CASGNLRTSGPGGSYEQYF. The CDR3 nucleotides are TGTGCCAGCGGGAACCTGCGGACTAGCGGCCCCGGCGGGTCCTACGAGCAGTACTTC.